Shown below are 10 T cell receptor beta chains from a single sample sequenced in a study of control samples from healthy donors and cancer patients. Profiling relied on immunoSEQ multiplex PCR, and the TCRdb table lists in-frame clones only, not all of them. The sample contains 200,000 to 250,000 clones, roughly 94% of which appear only once. The sequenced sample was blood. The receptors stem from a man aged 50 or older in good health.

As regards this clone: One junction end does not reproduce the germline sequence, and a read error may be involved. V usage is TRBV2 and J usage is TRBJ2-3; TRBD2 matches 7 bases. This CDR3 has 15 residues. From germline, CDR1 is SNHLY and CDR2 FYNNEI. The CDR3 DNA is TGTGCCAGCAGTGAGCGGCCCCGGACTAGTACGGCCATCTCCTTT. Translated, it gives CASSERPRTSTAISF.

V and J are TRBV1 and TRBJ2-7; the D call of TRBD2 is as the table states it, not checked on the DNA. TRBV1 is a pseudogene. The CDR3 is 21 amino acids. CDR3 coding DNA: TGCACCAGCAGCCCGCGACTGGGGCCGACTAGCGGGGGCCCCCCGGTCGGGGAGCAGTACGTC. It codes for CTSSPRLGPTSGGPPVGEQYV.

The chain has TRBV5-4 and TRBJ2-5; 9 bases map to TRBD1. Germline CDR1 reads SGHNT; CDR2 reads YYREEE (reference sequence). Trimming cost V 0 bases and J 5 bases; bases outside gene matches: 5. This CDR3 has 15 residues. CDR3 in amino acids: CASSLGDRAFETQYF. CDR3 nucleotide sequence: TGTGCCAGCAGCTTGGGGGACAGGGCTTTCGAGACCCAGTACTTC.

V usage is TRBV6-2 or TRBV6-3 and J usage is TRBJ1-1; D is possibly TRBD1 (5 bases). The CDR3 consists of 14 residues. In germline, CDR1 is MNHEY, CDR2 SVGEGT. The V end was cut by 0 bases, the J end by 2 bases, with 7 bases between. This chain's CDR3 is CASSYSGANTEAFF. The CDR3 DNA reads TGTGCCAGCAGTTACTCAGGGGCAAACACTGAAGCTTTCTTT.

CDR3 nucleotides: TGTGCCAGCAGCTTTGGACGGACTAATGAAAAACTGTTTTTT. This codes for CASSFGRTNEKLFF. V is TRBV7-9 and J is TRBJ1-4; D is unclear. This CDR3 spans 14 amino acids. Germline loops: CDR1 SEHNR, CDR2 FQNEAQ (reference sequence). Trimming removed 3 bases from V and 2 bases from J, with 7 bases in between.

The table lists this clone with a count of one. A read error may account for a junction end that differs from germline. The V and J genes are TRBV2 and TRBJ1-2; TRBD1 might be the D (5 bases). The CDR3 covers 13 residues. CDR1 and CDR2 from the germline V gene are SNHLY and FYNNEI. The CDR3 is CVSSEVGTYGYTF. The CDR3 nucleotides read TGTGTCAGCAGTGAAGTGGGGACCTATGGCTACACCTTC.

The chain is built from TRBV12-3 or TRBV12-4 and TRBJ2-7; 11 nucleotides agree with TRBD2. The J segment lost 3 bases and the V segment lost 6 bases, leaving 1 base of the junction unmatched. The CDR3 consists of 13 residues. Here the CDR3 reads CASRLAGGYEQYF. The CDR3 nucleotides read TGTGCCAGCAGGCTAGCGGGGGGCTACGAGCAGTACTTC.

J is TRBJ1-3 and V is TRBV5-1; TRBD1 might be the D (5 bases). CDR3 length equals 17 residues. CDR1 and CDR2 from the germline V gene are SGHRS and YFSETQ. The V gene lost 4 bases and the J gene lost 0 bases, with 17 bases spanning the gap. This chain's CDR3 is CASSPTGGISSGNTIYF. CDR3 DNA sequence: TGCGCCAGCAGCCCCACTGGGGGGATCTCCTCTGGAAACACCATATATTTT. The variable domain in full, with the rest retrieved from reference TRBV5-1 and TRBJ1-3, is KAGVTQTPRYLIKTRGQQVTLSCSPISGHRSVSWYQQTPGQGLQFLFEYFSETQRNKGNFPGRFSGRQFSNSRSEMNVSTLELGDSALYLCASSPTGGISSGNTIYFGEGSWLTVV.

V is TRBV3-1 (or the pseudogene TRBV3-2) and J is TRBJ1-6; D is undetermined. The CDR3 is 14 amino acids. The germline V gene has CDR1 LGHDT and CDR2 YNNKEL (reference sequence). Deletions cut 2 bases from V and 4 bases from J, with 6 bases between. CDR3 residues: CASSQRRYNSPLHF. The CDR3 DNA is TGTGCCAGCAGCCAAAGACGGTATAATTCACCCCTCCACTTT.

This clone showed up just a few times. The gene calls are TRBV5-1 and TRBJ1-3; D is unclear. V lost 1 base and J 0 bases, leaving 11 bases between the germline ends. This CDR3 is 16 amino acids long. CDR1 and CDR2 from the germline V gene are SGHRS and YFSETQ. The CDR3 DNA follows: TGCGCCAGCAGCTTGTCACAGCCCTTCTCTGGAAACACCATATATTTT. This gives the protein CASSLSQPFSGNTIYF.